A selection of T cell receptor beta chains follows, all from one sample in a study of T cell responses to AZD1222 COVID-19 vaccine. TCRdb keeps only in-frame clones here, not all; method: immunoSEQ multiplex PCR. This sample has about 150,000 clones, with roughly nine tenths found just once. The specimen comprised peripheral blood, sampled on day 0 of AZD1222 vaccination. These receptors came from an adult in good health. Each CDR3 is given with its conserved first and last residue. A D gene is named only where the DNA matches it firmly. Clone size is not always given. Where it is, it says once, few, many or a class for expanded clones.

TRBD1	TRBV9	NA	TRBJ1-1	CASSVSKDRGTEAFF	TGTGCCAGCAGCGTAAGTAAGGACAGGGGCACTGAAGCTTTCTTT
TRBD1	TRBV5-5	once	TRBJ1-5	CASSLGGQGEPQHF	TGTGCCAGCAGCTTGGGAGGACAGGGGGAGCCCCAGCATTTT
NA	TRBV7-3	once	TRBJ2-7	CASSLSREYEQYF	TGTGCCAGCAGCTTATCGAGGGAGTACGAGCAGTACTTC
NA	TRBV11-3	NA	TRBJ1-1	CASCSTRRNTEAFF	TGTGCCAGCTGCTCCACACGCCGTAACACTGAAGCTTTCTTT
TRBD1	TRBV4-3	NA	TRBJ2-7	CASSQAGTGYEQYF	TGCGCCAGCAGCCAAGCAGGGACAGGCTACGAGCAGTACTTC
NA	TRBV18	NA	TRBJ2-2	CASSPRIGTGELFF	TGTGCCAGCTCACCAAGAATTGGGACCGGGGAGCTGTTTTTT
TRBD2	TRBV9	NA	TRBJ2-7	CASSPLLAGGSYEQYF	TGTGCCAGCAGCCCGCTCTTAGCGGGAGGATCCTACGAGCAGTACTTC
NA	TRBV7-2	NA	TRBJ2-1	CASSLAGQPYNEQFF	TGTGCCAGCAGCTTAGCCGGCCAGCCCTACAATGAGCAGTTCTTC
TRBD1	TRBV27	NA	TRBJ2-2	CASSLWATGVDTGELFF	TGTGCCAGCAGTTTATGGGCGACAGGGGTTGACACCGGGGAGCTGTTTTTT
NA	TRBV27	NA	TRBJ1-1	CASSSYLGPTGANTEAFF	TGTGCCAGCAGTTCCTACCTCGGACCGACGGGTGCGAACACTGAAGCTTTCTTT
NA	TRBV7-3	NA	TRBJ2-3	CASSLSGPGTDTQYF	TGTGCCAGCAGCTTATCTGGCCCTGGCACAGATACGCAGTATTTT
NA	TRBV12-5	NA	TRBJ2-7	CASGLEYEQYF	TGTGCTAGTGGTTTGGAATACGAGCAGTACTTC
NA	TRBV20-1	NA	TRBJ1-5	CSASFKSNQPQHF	TGCAGTGCTAGTTTTAAAAGCAATCAGCCCCAGCATTTT
NA	TRBV9	NA	TRBJ2-7	CASSVGYGAVYEQYF	TGTGCCAGCAGCGTAGGGTACGGGGCTGTCTACGAGCAGTACTTC
NA	TRBV6-4	NA	TRBJ1-2	CASSSNGGLPNYGYTF	TGTGCCAGCAGTTCCAACGGAGGGCTGCCCAACTATGGCTACACCTTC
TRBD2	TRBV7-3	NA	TRBJ2-1	CASSSSSSGSGYNEQFF	TGTGCCAGCAGCTCCTCCTCTAGCGGGAGCGGTTACAATGAGCAGTTCTTC
NA	TRBV2	NA	TRBJ1-2	CASREHTVARF	TGTGCCAGCAGGGAACACACGGTAGCCCGCTTC
NA	TRBV7-3	NA	TRBJ2-3	CASSLTRGTTDTQYF	TGTGCCAGCAGCTTAACTCGCGGGACAACAGATACGCAGTATTTT
NA	TRBV7-2	NA	TRBJ2-7	CASSLGGQGTYEQYF	TGTGCCAGCAGCTTAGGCGGCCAGGGCACCTACGAGCAGTACTTC
NA	TRBV18	NA	TRBJ2-1	CASSPPRPSSYNEQFF	TGTGCCAGCTCACCACCACGACCTTCCTCCTACAATGAGCAGTTCTTC
NA	TRBV12-3/TRBV12-4	NA	TRBJ2-7	CASSPGSGYEQYF	TGTGCCAGCAGTCCTGGTTCGGGGTACGAGCAGTACTTC
TRBD1	TRBV27	NA	TRBJ1-1	CASSLSVTGETEAFF	TGTGCCAGCAGTTTATCTGTGACAGGGGAAACTGAAGCTTTCTTT
TRBD1	TRBV6-5	once	TRBJ1-5	CASWGDREKPQHF	TGTGCCAGCTGGGGGGACAGGGAAAAGCCCCAGCATTTT
NA	TRBV7-9	NA	TRBJ2-5	CASSSSGDGETQYF	TGTGCCAGCAGCTCGAGTGGGGATGGAGAGACCCAGTACTTC
TRBD1	TRBV3-1/TRBV3-2	NA	TRBJ2-7	CASSHLRDRDSYEQYF	TGTGCCAGCAGCCACCTTCGGGACAGGGACTCCTACGAGCAGTACTTC
NA	TRBV27	NA	TRBJ2-3	CASNRQDPTDTQYF	TGTGCCAGCAATAGGCAGGACCCCACAGATACGCAGTATTTT
TRBD1	TRBV7-9	NA	TRBJ1-1	CASSTPGQGLSAFF	TGTGCCAGCAGCACCCCGGGACAGGGGCTTTCAGCTTTCTTT
NA	TRBV25-1	NA	TRBJ1-6	CASRAGLFSPLHF	TGTGCCAGCAGAGCCGGCCTGTTTTCACCCCTCCACTTT
TRBD1	TRBV19	once	TRBJ1-2	CASSTTPTGNYGYTF	TGTGCCAGTAGTACCACCCCGACAGGGAACTATGGCTACACCTTC
NA	TRBV6-2/TRBV6-3	NA	TRBJ1-2	CASSPQWGGYTF	TGTGCCAGCAGCCCACAATGGGGTGGCTACACCTTC
TRBD2	TRBV5-1	NA	TRBJ2-5	CASSLALAGGRETQYF	TGCGCCAGCAGCTTGGCACTAGCGGGAGGTCGGGAGACCCAGTACTTC
NA	TRBV4-3	NA	TRBJ2-1	CASSPLGGISNEQFF	TGCGCCAGCAGCCCTTTAGGCGGGATCTCGAATGAGCAGTTCTTC
TRBD2	TRBV7-6	NA	TRBJ2-5	CASSSRLAGHTLAGTQYF	TGTGCCAGCAGCTCAAGACTAGCGGGTCACACACTCGCAGGGACCCAGTACTTC
TRBD2	TRBV19	NA	TRBJ2-5	CASSTSIWTSGSVTQYF	TGTGCCAGTAGTACTTCTATCTGGACTAGCGGGAGCGTGACCCAGTACTTC
TRBD1	TRBV7-3	once	TRBJ1-1	CASSEGTGETEAFF	TGTGCCAGCAGCGAAGGGACAGGGGAGACTGAAGCTTTCTTT
NA	TRBV9	NA	TRBJ1-2	CASSSGRENNYGYTF	TGTGCCAGCAGCTCCGGGCGAGAAAACAACTATGGCTACACCTTC
NA	TRBV6-1	NA	TRBJ1-2	CASSESFGTHYGYTF	TGTGCCAGCAGTGAATCGTTTGGGACCCACTATGGCTACACCTTC
NA	TRBV28	NA	TRBJ2-7	CASSPLAIDRYEQYF	TGTGCCAGCAGTCCACTAGCAATCGACAGATACGAGCAGTACTTC
TRBD2	TRBV6-4	NA	TRBJ2-1	CASSDSRLAGVNEQFF	TGTGCCAGCAGTGACTCGAGACTAGCGGGAGTCAATGAGCAGTTCTTC
NA	TRBV3-1/TRBV3-2	NA	TRBJ1-1	CASSPLMNTEAFF	TGTGCCAGCAGCCCGCTAATGAACACTGAAGCTTTCTTT
NA	TRBV12-3/TRBV12-4	NA	TRBJ2-7	CASSPYNYEQYF	TGTGCCAGCAGCCCATACAATTACGAGCAGTACTTC
TRBD1	TRBV2	NA	TRBJ2-1	CASSLTGNRATGEQFF	TGTGCCAGCAGCTTGACAGGGAACCGGGCAACGGGTGAGCAGTTCTTC
NA	TRBV7-2	once	TRBJ2-7	CASSLATGSSYEQYF	TGTGCCAGCAGCTTAGCAACAGGGAGCTCCTACGAGCAGTACTTC
NA	TRBV3-1/TRBV3-2	once	TRBJ1-5	CASSQDDNNQPQHF	TGTGCCAGCAGCCAAGATGACAACAATCAGCCCCAGCATTTT
NA	TRBV7-9	NA	TRBJ1-3	CASSGRLSGSGNTIYF	TGTGCCAGCAGCGGACGATTGTCTGGATCTGGAAACACCATATATTTT
NA	TRBV21-1	NA	TRBJ2-1	CASSKMGTHREQFF	TGTGCCAGCAGCAAAATGGGGACACACAGGGAGCAGTTCTTC
NA	TRBV3-1/TRBV3-2	NA	TRBJ1-2	CASSQGQYNYGYTF	TGTGCCAGCAGCCAAGGACAGTATAACTATGGCTACACCTTC
NA	TRBV5-1	NA	TRBJ2-2	CASTVQGAQGELFF	TGCGCCAGCACCGTACAGGGTGCCCAAGGGGAGCTGTTTTTT
NA	TRBV7-2	NA	TRBJ1-3	CASSLAFTGSSGNTIYF	TGTGCCAGCAGCTTAGCCTTTACAGGGTCCTCTGGAAACACCATATATTTT
NA	TRBV3-1/TRBV3-2	NA	TRBJ2-2	CASSPLSGFNTGELFF	TGTGCCAGCAGCCCCCTTAGCGGCTTTAACACCGGGGAGCTGTTTTTT
TRBD2	TRBV11-3	NA	TRBJ2-5	CASSTRLAGTETQYF	TGTGCCAGCAGCACCCGACTAGCGGGAACAGAGACCCAGTACTTC
NA	TRBV3-1/TRBV3-2	NA	TRBJ2-7	CASSQGVGQFEQYF	TGTGCCAGCAGCCAGGGCGTCGGACAGTTCGAGCAGTACTTC